This TCR beta chain was observed in a study of Tregs in tolerant kidney transplant recipients. Data came from immunoSEQ multiplex PCR; TCRdb stores just in-frame clones and leaves some out. The sample shows roughly 49,000 clones, under 95% of them seen only once. Overall study results and limits: The small number of patients limits these findings pending further validation. No direct test of biological reproducibility was done here.

As to this clone: Its antigen is not identified.

Unstimulated regulatory T cells (CD4+CD25+CD127-), CD4+CD25- non-regulatory cells, CD4 and CD8 cells were FACS-sorted from thawed PBMCs. An overnight rest at 37°C with about 220 IU/ml IL-2 preceded regulatory T cell sorting from thawed PBMCs. The sequence came from a human donor in good health. The sample comprised Tregs from blood.

DNA of the CDR3: TGTGCCAGCAGCCAAGCTAGGACTAGCGGGAGGGTGAGACTGTGGGAGACCCAGTACTTC. This codes for CASSQARTSGRVRLWETQYF. The rearrangement uses TRBV4-2 and TRBJ2-5, with 15 bases lining up with TRBD2. The CDR3 runs to 20 residues. V was clipped by 1 base and J by 5 bases; unmatched bases: 14. The germline gives CDR1 LGHNA, CDR2 YNFKEQ.